A single sample gave rise to the 5 T cell receptor beta chains below, sequenced in a study of Graves' ophthalmopathy and Graves' hyperthyroidism. Beta-chain TCR CDR3 regions were amplified from RNA transcripts. An opening RT-PCR round employed HTBI primers and preceded a second-round multiplex PCR. TCRdb called the multiplex PCR reads again in MiXCR, with one record for every CDR3 protein. The sample includes roughly 500,000 distinct CDR3 sequences, over 13% of them seen just once. The sequencing input was blood. All receptors come from a woman aged 25 to 45 with Graves' ophthalmopathy.

The table lists this clonotype with many counts. The chain is built from TRBV5-1 and TRBJ2-2; 14 positions agree with TRBD2. Germline trimming cut 4 bases from V and 6 bases from J; bases unmatched to any gene: 5. Germline V gene sequence: CDR1 SGHRS, CDR2 YFSETQ. The CDR3 loop spans 16 amino acids. CDR3 coding DNA: TGCGCCAGCAGCCCCGGGACTAGCGGGGGCTCCGGGGAGCTGTTTTTT. It yields the protein CASSPGTSGGSGELFF.

This clonotype was picked up a small number of times. The rearrangement links TRBV12-3 or TRBV12-4 to TRBJ2-7; the match to TRBD1 covers 11 bases. J lost 2 bases, V lost 6 bases, and 3 bases had no gene match. CDR3 size: 14 residues. CDR3 amino acids: CASSRTGGAYEQYF. The CDR3 DNA reads TGTGCCAGCAGCAGGACAGGGGGCGCCTACGAGCAGTACTTC.

This clonotype turned up a few times. As DNA, the CDR3 is TGTGCCTGGGGGGGTACGAGCTCCTACGAGCAGTACTTC. Translated, it gives CAWGGTSSYEQYF. This chain links TRBV30 with TRBJ2-7; D may correspond to TRBD1 or TRBD2 (5 bases each). The germline V gene has CDR1 GTSNPN and CDR2 SVGIG (reference sequence). The CDR3 has 13 residues. V was clipped by 5 bases and J by 0 bases, with 11 bases between them.

This clonotype was counted ten times or more. The chain carries TRBV7-8 and TRBJ1-5, with no clear D. The CDR3 totals 16 residues. Germline V lookup: CDR1 SGHVS, CDR2 FQNEAQ. The V gene lost 4 bases and the J gene lost 2 bases, with 15 bases spanning the gap. The CDR3 DNA follows: TGTGCCAGCAGCTCCAACGAAATGATTGGCAATCAGCCCCAGCATTTT. The encoded protein is CASSSNEMIGNQPQHF. Drawing the rest from reference TRBV7-8 and TRBJ1-5, the complete variable domain is GAGVSQSPRYKVAKRGQDVALRCDPISGHVSLFWYQQALGQGPEFLTYFQNEAQLDKSGLPSDRFFAERPEGSVSTLKIQRTQQEDSAVYLCASSSNEMIGNQPQHFGDGTRLSIL.

This clonotype was picked up many times. The chain links TRBV6-1 to TRBJ2-7; 10 nucleotides line up with TRBD1. The CDR3 consists of 12 residues. From germline, CDR1 is MNHNS and CDR2 SASEGT. J was trimmed by 5 bases and V by 8 bases; bases with no gene match: 3. Written as DNA, the CDR3 is TGTGCCAGCCTAGGGACAGGGGACGAGCAGTACTTC. The encoded protein is CASLGTGDEQYF.